One and the same sample provided the 29 T cell receptor beta chains below, sequenced in a study of blood T cell repertoires in COVID-19. Assay: immunoSEQ multiplex PCR; the TCRdb copy retains only in-frame clones and omits some. This sample carries roughly 150,000 clones, around 82% of them seen once, and the ten largest clones take around 5.5%. The sequenced sample consisted of PBMCs or T cells enriched from blood (not recorded which). Receptors were obtained from a woman between 45 and 65 years old who had recovered from COVID-19.

This clone was seen a few times. V and J are TRBV29-1 and TRBJ1-2; 8 nucleotides match TRBD1. The germline V gene has CDR1 SQVTM and CDR2 ANQGSEA. V shed 8 bases and J 6 bases; nucleotides not matched to a gene: 5. CDR3 length: 11 residues. For the CDR3, the DNA is TGCAGCTCTTGGACAGGGAATGGCTACACCTTC. Residues: CSSWTGNGYTF.

The rearrangement links TRBV11-1 to TRBJ1-1, with 7 bases fitting TRBD1. Germline-derived CDR1 and CDR2 are SGHAT and FQDESV (reference sequence). V lost 6 bases to trimming and J lost 6 bases; unmatched junction nucleotides: 10. This CDR3 is built from 14 residues. The DNA of the CDR3 is TGTGCCAGCAGTACCTTCGAGGGGGCCTCTGAAGCTTTCTTT. The encoded protein is CASSTFEGASEAFF.

This chain joins TRBV5-1 and TRBJ2-1; D remains ambiguous. The germline V gene encodes CDR1 SGHRS and CDR2 YFSETQ. There are 16 residues in the CDR3. The V gene lost 5 bases and the J gene lost 1 base, with 16 bases spanning the gap. CDR3 protein: CASRSGRLRSYNEQFF. CDR3 coding DNA: TGCGCCAGCAGGTCGGGTCGGTTACGTTCCTACAATGAGCAGTTCTTC.

This chain joins TRBV29-1 and TRBJ2-2; D perhaps matches TRBD1 (5 bases). The CDR3 extends over 15 amino acids. Trimming shortened V by 5 bases and J by 0 bases, and 13 bases separated the two germline ends. Germline-derived CDR1 and CDR2 are SQVTM and ANQGSEA. CDR3 residues: CSVRGGSANTGELFF. The CDR3 DNA sequence: TGCAGCGTTAGGGGCGGATCCGCGAACACCGGGGAGCTGTTTTTT.

This clone appeared a single time. This chain connects TRBV25-1 to TRBJ1-1; TRBD1 aligns across 10 bases. The V and J ends lost 6 bases and 5 bases, in that order; junction bases with no gene match: 6. This CDR3 is built from 14 residues. Germline values: CDR1 MGHDK, CDR2 SYGVNS. CDR3 sequence (DNA): TGTGCCAGCAGAAGGACAGGGGGTAGGACTGAAGCTTTCTTT. This translates into CASRRTGGRTEAFF.

The rearrangement uses TRBV5-6 and TRBJ1-2; D is unclear. The CDR3 contains 11 residues. Germline loops: CDR1 SGHDT, CDR2 YYEEEE. With 1 base removed from V and 12 bases from J, the gap between germline ends came to 10 bases. DNA of the CDR3: TGTGCCAGCAGCTTGTTCGGGGAGGACACCTTC. The encoded protein is CASSLFGEDTF.

This rearrangement joins TRBV5-5 to TRBJ2-7; D is perhaps TRBD1 (6 bases). The CDR3 is made up of 15 amino acids. Trimming shortened V by 0 bases and J by 5 bases, and 15 bases separated the two germline ends. In germline, CDR1 is SGHKS, CDR2 YYEKEE (reference sequence). This chain's CDR3 is CASSLAGGGFDEQYV. CDR3 nucleotide sequence: TGTGCCAGCAGCTTGGCTGGGGGCGGCTTCGACGAGCAGTACGTC.

The chain recombines TRBV12-5 with TRBJ2-2; 7 nucleotides agree with TRBD2. The CDR3 runs 15 residues. Trimming removed 3 bases from V and 0 bases from J; junction bases left unmatched: 1. Per germline, CDR1 LGHNT and CDR2 FRNRAP. In nucleotides, the CDR3 is TGTGCTAGTGGTTTCGGGGGGACGAACACCGGGGAGCTGTTTTTT. Translation gives CASGFGGTNTGELFF.

This clone was found once. The chain has TRBV4-2 and TRBJ2-5; D unresolved. Trimming shortened V by 0 bases and J by 3 bases, and 14 bases separated the two germline ends. This CDR3 has 16 residues. From germline, CDR1 is LGHNA and CDR2 YNFKEQ. The CDR3 loop is CASSQELMQAKETQYF. The DNA for the CDR3 is TGTGCCAGCAGCCAAGAGTTAATGCAGGCCAAAGAGACCCAGTACTTC.

The V and J genes are TRBV11-2 and TRBJ2-5; 11 bases are a match to TRBD2. V dropped 5 bases and J dropped 5; count of bases not matched to a gene: 13. This CDR3 comprises 17 residues. CDR1 SGHAT and CDR2 FQNNGV come from the germline V gene. The CDR3 here is CASSISSSGGRRETQYF. The DNA of the CDR3 is TGTGCCAGCAGCATCTCATCTAGCGGGGGGCGGAGGGAGACCCAGTACTTC.

A few counts support this clone. This chain joins TRBV7-9 and TRBJ1-1, with 9 bases fitting TRBD1. The CDR3 runs to 14 residues. J gave up 5 bases and V 5 bases, and 6 bases lay outside the gene matches. CDR1 and CDR2 from the germline V gene are SEHNR and FQNEAQ (reference sequence). CDR3 residues: CASSLQGARTEAFF. CDR3 sequence (DNA): TGTGCCAGCAGCCTACAGGGGGCGCGGACTGAAGCTTTCTTT.

This chain connects TRBV15 to TRBJ2-3; 10 nucleotides agree with TRBD1. Germline values: CDR1 LNHNV, CDR2 YYDKDF (reference sequence). The CDR3 length is 13 residues. The ends lost 5 bases at V and 7 bases at J; junction bases unmatched: 3. The CDR3 region has the DNA TGTGCCACCAGCTGGGACAGGGGTAATACGCAGTATTTT. Translating it yields CATSWDRGNTQYF.

The genes are TRBV24-1 and TRBJ1-4, with 10 bases identical to TRBD1. Germline CDR1 KGHDR, CDR2 SFDVKD. Trimming cost V 3 bases and J 8 bases; bases outside gene matches: 8. CDR3 length: 16 residues. The CDR3 DNA follows: TGTGCCACCAGTGATCCAACCGGGACAGGGGTCGAAAAACTGTTTTTT. Protein product: CATSDPTGTGVEKLFF.

The rearrangement joins TRBV4-1 to TRBJ2-1, with D hard to call. This CDR3 region has 18 residues. With 0 bases removed from V and 3 bases from J, the gap between germline ends came to 18 bases. CDR1 is MGHRA, CDR2 YSYEKL, per germline. The CDR3 here is CASSQEIRSSSGYNEQFF. CDR3 nucleotide sequence: TGCGCCAGCAGCCAAGAAATTCGTTCCAGCTCGGGCTACAATGAGCAGTTCTTC.

The rearrangement joins TRBV19 to TRBJ1-4; D unclear. Germline CDR1 reads LNHDA; CDR2 reads SQIVND (reference sequence). The V end was cut by 7 bases, the J end by 0 bases, with 12 bases between. CDR3 length: 15 residues. The CDR3 nucleotides read TGTGCCAGTATCCGGTCCGCTGCAACTAATGAAAAACTGTTTTTT. It yields the protein CASIRSAATNEKLFF.

This clone has more than one count but fewer than ten. The chain links TRBV6-5 to TRBJ2-3; 9 bases line up with TRBD1. CDR3 length equals 15 residues. Germline loops: CDR1 MNHEY, CDR2 SVGAGI. V shed 8 bases, J shed 2 bases, and the junction held 8 bases outside the gene matches. The CDR3 sequence is CASPPGQGFTDTQYF. The DNA of the CDR3 is TGTGCCAGCCCTCCGGGACAGGGCTTCACAGATACGCAGTATTTT.

This clone appeared once. This chain joins TRBV28 and TRBJ1-5, with TRBD1 identical over 8 bases. V lost 6 bases, J lost 9 bases, and 10 bases stayed unmatched. The CDR3 runs to 14 residues. Germline CDR1 is MDHEN and CDR2 is SYDVKM. The CDR3 DNA reads as TGTGCCAGCAGAATAGGACAGGGCTTGGGGCCCCAGCATTTT. As protein: CASRIGQGLGPQHF.

A single count supports this clone. The chain is built from TRBV2 and TRBJ1-2, with 7 bases aligning to TRBD1. Trimming removed 1 base from V and 8 bases from J; junction bases left unmatched: 7. The length of the CDR3 is 14 residues. The germline CDR1 and CDR2 sequences are SNHLY and FYNNEI. CDR3 region: CASSEGRQGRGYTF. The CDR3 nucleotides are TGTGCCAGCAGTGAAGGCAGACAGGGCCGGGGCTACACCTTC.

The rearrangement joins TRBV27 to TRBJ2-7; no reliable D call. The CDR3 has 10 residues. The V gene lost 8 bases and the J gene lost 3 bases, with 5 bases spanning the gap. From germline, CDR1 is MNHEY and CDR2 SMNVEV (reference sequence). CDR3 loop: CASAYYEQYF. CDR3 nucleotide sequence: TGTGCCAGCGCCTACTACGAGCAGTACTTC.

This clone was seen once. This chain links TRBV7-2 with TRBJ2-7, with TRBD2 matching over 10 bases. This CDR3 region has 13 residues. V trimming: 4 bases; J trimming: 7 bases; junction bases outside the gene matches: 4. The V gene's germline CDR1 is SGHTA and CDR2 FQGNSA. The CDR3 coding sequence is TGTGCCAGCAGCTCCCTACTAGCGGGGGAGCAGTACTTC. This gives the protein CASSSLLAGEQYF.

The chain is built from TRBV7-8 and TRBJ1-1; maybe TRBD1 (6 bases). Per the germline V gene, CDR1 is SGHVS and CDR2 is FQNEAQ. This CDR3 has 14 residues. V was shortened by 6 bases and J by 4 bases, with 15 bases between the two germline ends. The CDR3 region has the DNA TGTGCCAGCAGTCGTTTTGGGGGCGGCACTGAAGCTTTCTTT. This codes for CASSRFGGGTEAFF. Filled out from reference TRBV7-8 and TRBJ1-1, the complete variable domain reads GAGVSQSPRYKVAKRGQDVALRCDPISGHVSLFWYQQALGQGPEFLTYFQNEAQLDKSGLPSDRFFAERPEGSVSTLKIQRTQQEDSAVYLCASSRFGGGTEAFFGQGTRLTVV.

The genes are TRBV28 and TRBJ1-5; a weak D match, TRBD1 (5 bases). CDR3 length equals 14 residues. V was pared by 7 bases and J by 8 bases, with 18 bases between. Germline lookup yields CDR1 MDHEN and CDR2 SYDVKM. The CDR3 DNA reads as TGTGCCAGCACCCCCCTGGGGGGGTTCGAGCCCCAGCATTTT. Residues: CASTPLGGFEPQHF.

The gene calls are TRBV5-4 and TRBJ2-3; 16 nucleotides align to TRBD2. Trimming at V came to 4 bases and at J to 7 bases, leaving 6 bases not matched to a gene. Germline CDR1 SGHNT, CDR2 YYREEE (reference sequence). The CDR3 has 16 amino acids. The CDR3 sequence is CASSPGTSGGAYTQYF. CDR3 nucleotides: TGTGCCAGCAGCCCGGGGACTAGCGGGGGGGCATATACGCAGTATTTT.

This clone came up a few times. V gene TRBV6-2 or TRBV6-3 combines with J gene TRBJ1-4; possible D gene TRBD1, 6 bases. CDR1 and CDR2 (germline): MNHEY, SVGEGT. V was pared by 4 bases and J by 8 bases, with 14 bases between. This CDR3 is built from 14 residues. CDR3 DNA sequence: TGTGCCAGCAGTTCCCAGGGGTTAAGGGAAAAACTGTTTTTT. This gives the protein CASSSQGLREKLFF.

V and J are TRBV6-5 and TRBJ2-1, with a tentative D call TRBD1 (6 bases). The length of the CDR3 is 15 residues. V was pared by 7 bases and J by 4 bases, with 17 bases between. Germline loops: CDR1 MNHEY, CDR2 SVGAGI. CDR3 coding DNA: TGTGCCAGCACCCCAACAGGGTTTGGGTACAATGAGCAGTTCTTC. This codes for CASTPTGFGYNEQFF.

V gene TRBV10-1 combines with J gene TRBJ2-2; D gene unclear. Trimming left V 6 bases short and J 2 bases short, with 7 bases between. The CDR3 is 13 residues long. Germline loops: CDR1 WNHNN, CDR2 SYGVQD (reference sequence). CDR3 in DNA: TGCGCCAGCAGCCACAGTAACACCGGGGAGCTGTTTTTT. Amino acids: CASSHSNTGELFF.

V usage is TRBV3-1 (or the pseudogene TRBV3-2) and J usage is TRBJ2-2; 7 positions agree with TRBD1. This CDR3 contains 15 residues. The germline gives CDR1 LGHDT, CDR2 YNNKEL (reference sequence). The junction had 5 bases not matched to a gene; V was cut back by 4 bases and J by 3 bases. The CDR3 DNA is TGTGCCAGCAGCCGAACAGGGGCGGACACCGGGGAGCTGTTTTTT. Amino acid sequence: CASSRTGADTGELFF.

V gene TRBV4-2 combines with J gene TRBJ1-4, with 9 bases lining up with TRBD1. This CDR3 contains 16 residues. Germline V CDR1 and CDR2: LGHNA, YNFKEQ. The V gene end was trimmed by 4 bases and the J gene end by 8 bases; junction bases not matched to a gene: 11. CDR3 residues: CASSPDLTGGVEKLFF. CDR3 bases: TGTGCCAGCAGCCCCGACCTGACAGGGGGGGTCGAAAAACTGTTTTTT.

The gene calls are TRBV28 and TRBJ2-7; weak D call: TRBD1 (6 bases). The CDR3 contains 15 residues. Trimming left V 3 bases short and J 5 bases short, with 17 bases between. CDR1 is MDHEN and CDR2 is SYDVKM in the germline V gene. The CDR3 nucleotides read TGTGCCAGCAGTTTGACCGCGCAGGGGTACCACGAGCAGTACTTC. Its protein product is CASSLTAQGYHEQYF.